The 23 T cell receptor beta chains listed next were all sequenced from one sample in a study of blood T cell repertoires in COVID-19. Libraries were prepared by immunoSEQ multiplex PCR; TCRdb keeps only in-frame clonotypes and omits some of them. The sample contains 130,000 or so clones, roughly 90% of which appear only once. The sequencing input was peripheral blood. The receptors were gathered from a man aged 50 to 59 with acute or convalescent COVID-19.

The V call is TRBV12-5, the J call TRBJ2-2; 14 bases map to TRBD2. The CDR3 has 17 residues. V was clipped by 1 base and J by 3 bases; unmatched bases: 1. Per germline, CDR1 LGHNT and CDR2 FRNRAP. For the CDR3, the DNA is TGTGCTAGTGGTTTGGGACTAGCGGGAGGGTACACCGGGGAGCTGTTTTTT. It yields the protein CASGLGLAGGYTGELFF. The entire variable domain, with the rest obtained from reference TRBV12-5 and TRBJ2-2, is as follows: DARVTQTPRHKVTEMGQEVTMRCQPILGHNTVFWYRQTMMQGLELLAYFRNRAPLDDSGMPKDRFSAEMPDATLATLKIQPSEPRDSAVYFCASGLGLAGGYTGELFFGEGSRLTVL.

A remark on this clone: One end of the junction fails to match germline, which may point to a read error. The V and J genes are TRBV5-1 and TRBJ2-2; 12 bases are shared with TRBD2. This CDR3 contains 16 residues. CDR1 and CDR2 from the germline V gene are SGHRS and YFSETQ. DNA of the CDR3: TGCGCCAGCGGCTTACTAGCGGGAGGAGTCACCGGGGAGCTGTTTTTT. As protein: CASGLLAGGVTGELFF.

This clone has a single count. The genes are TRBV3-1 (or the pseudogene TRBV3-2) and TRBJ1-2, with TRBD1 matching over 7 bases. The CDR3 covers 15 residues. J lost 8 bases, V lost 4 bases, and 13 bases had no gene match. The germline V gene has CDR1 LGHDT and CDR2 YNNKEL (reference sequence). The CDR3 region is CASSPPGQAQGGYTF. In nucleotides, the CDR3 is TGTGCCAGCAGCCCCCCCGGACAGGCCCAAGGGGGCTACACCTTC.

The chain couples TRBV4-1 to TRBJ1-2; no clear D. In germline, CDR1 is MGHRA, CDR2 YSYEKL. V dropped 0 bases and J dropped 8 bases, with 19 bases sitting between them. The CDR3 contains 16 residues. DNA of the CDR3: TGCGCCAGCAGCCAAGAAGGGCGGAGGGAGCGTGAGGGCTACACCTTC. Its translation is CASSQEGRREREGYTF.

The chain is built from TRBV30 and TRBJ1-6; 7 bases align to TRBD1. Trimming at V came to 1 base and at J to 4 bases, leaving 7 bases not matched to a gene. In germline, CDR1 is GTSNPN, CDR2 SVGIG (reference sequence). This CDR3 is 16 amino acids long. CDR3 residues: CAWSGTGPVYNSPLHF. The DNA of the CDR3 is TGTGCCTGGAGTGGGACAGGCCCCGTGTATAATTCACCCCTCCACTTT. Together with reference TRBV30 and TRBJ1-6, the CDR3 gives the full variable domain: SQTIHQWPATLVQPVGSPLSLECTVEGTSNPNLYWYRQAAGRGLQLLFYSVGIGQISSEVPQNLSASRPQDRQFILSSKKLLLSDSGFYLCAWSGTGPVYNSPLHFGNGTRLTVT.

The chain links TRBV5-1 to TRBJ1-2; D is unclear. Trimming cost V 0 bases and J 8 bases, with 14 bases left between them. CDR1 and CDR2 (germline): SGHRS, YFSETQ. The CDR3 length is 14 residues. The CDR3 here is CASSLGGPVEGYTF. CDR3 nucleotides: TGCGCCAGCAGCTTGGGAGGTCCGGTAGAGGGCTACACCTTC.

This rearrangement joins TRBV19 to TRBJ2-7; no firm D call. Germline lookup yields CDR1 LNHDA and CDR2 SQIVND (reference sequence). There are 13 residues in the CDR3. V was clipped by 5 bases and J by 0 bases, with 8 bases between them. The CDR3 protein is CASSLKSSYEQYF. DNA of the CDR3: TGTGCCAGTAGTTTAAAGAGCTCCTACGAGCAGTACTTC. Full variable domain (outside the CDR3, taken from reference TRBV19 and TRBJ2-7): DGGITQSPKYLFRKEGQNVTLSCEQNLNHDAMYWYRQDPGQGLRLIYYSQIVNDFQKGDIAEGYSVSREKKESFPLTVTSAQKNPTAFYLCASSLKSSYEQYFGPGTRLTVT.

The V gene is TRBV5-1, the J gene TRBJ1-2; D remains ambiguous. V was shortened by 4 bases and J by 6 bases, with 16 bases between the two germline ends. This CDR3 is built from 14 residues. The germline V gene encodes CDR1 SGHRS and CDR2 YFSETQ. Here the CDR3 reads CASSPGRGRDGYTF. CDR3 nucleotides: TGCGCCAGCAGCCCAGGACGGGGAAGGGATGGCTACACCTTC.

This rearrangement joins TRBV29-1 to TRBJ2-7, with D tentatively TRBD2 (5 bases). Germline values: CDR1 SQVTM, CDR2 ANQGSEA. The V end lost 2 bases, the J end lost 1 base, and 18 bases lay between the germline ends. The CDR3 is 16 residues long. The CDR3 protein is CSVEPARGVGSYEQYF. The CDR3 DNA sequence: TGCAGCGTTGAACCGGCCCGGGGAGTGGGGTCCTACGAGCAGTACTTC.

Here the CDR3 DNA reads TGTGCCAGCAGCTTCGGGGAGGGGACTGAAGCTTTCTTT. Amino acids: CASSFGEGTEAFF. V and J are TRBV3-1 (or the pseudogene TRBV3-2) and TRBJ1-1, with D possibly being TRBD1 (5 bases). The germline V and J ends were trimmed by 5 bases and 5 bases, with 12 bases remaining between them. Germline V gene data show CDR1 as LGHDT and CDR2 as YNNKEL (reference sequence). This CDR3 spans 13 amino acids.

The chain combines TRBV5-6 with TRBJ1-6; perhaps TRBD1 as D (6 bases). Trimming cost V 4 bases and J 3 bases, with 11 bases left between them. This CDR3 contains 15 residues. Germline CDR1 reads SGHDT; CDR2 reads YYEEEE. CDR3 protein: CASSVDRFYNSPLHF. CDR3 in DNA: TGTGCCAGCAGCGTCGACAGGTTCTATAATTCACCCCTCCACTTT.

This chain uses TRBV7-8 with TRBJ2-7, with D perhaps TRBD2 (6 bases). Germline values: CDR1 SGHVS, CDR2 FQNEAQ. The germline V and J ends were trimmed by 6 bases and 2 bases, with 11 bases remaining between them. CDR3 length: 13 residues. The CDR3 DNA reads TGTGCCAGCAGGCCATCGGGGGCCTACGAGCAGTACTTC. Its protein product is CASRPSGAYEQYF.

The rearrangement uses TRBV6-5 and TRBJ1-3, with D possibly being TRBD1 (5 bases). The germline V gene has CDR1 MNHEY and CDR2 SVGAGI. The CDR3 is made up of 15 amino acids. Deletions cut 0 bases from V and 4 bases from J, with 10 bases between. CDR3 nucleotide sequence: TGTGCCAGCAGTTACTCTCAGGGAGGGGGAAACACCATATATTTT. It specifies CASSYSQGGGNTIYF.

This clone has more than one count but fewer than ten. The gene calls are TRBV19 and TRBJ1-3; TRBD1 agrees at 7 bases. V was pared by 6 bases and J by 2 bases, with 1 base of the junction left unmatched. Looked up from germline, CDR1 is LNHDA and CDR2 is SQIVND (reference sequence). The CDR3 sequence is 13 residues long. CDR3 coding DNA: TGTGCCAGTAGCACAGGGGCTGGAAACACCATATATTTT. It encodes CASSTGAGNTIYF.

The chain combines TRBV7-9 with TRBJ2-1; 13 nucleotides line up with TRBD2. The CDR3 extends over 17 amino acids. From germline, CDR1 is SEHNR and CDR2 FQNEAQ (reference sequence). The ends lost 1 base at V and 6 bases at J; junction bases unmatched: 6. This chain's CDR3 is CASSLGTSGSSVNEQFF. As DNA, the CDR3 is TGTGCCAGCAGCTTAGGGACTAGCGGGAGCTCAGTCAATGAGCAGTTCTTC.

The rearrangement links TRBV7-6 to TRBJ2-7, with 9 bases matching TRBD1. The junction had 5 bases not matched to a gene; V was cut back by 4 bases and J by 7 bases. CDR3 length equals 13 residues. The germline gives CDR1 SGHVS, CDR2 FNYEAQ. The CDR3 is CASSSQTGGEQYF. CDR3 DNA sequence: TGTGCCAGCAGCTCACAGACAGGGGGGGAGCAGTACTTC.

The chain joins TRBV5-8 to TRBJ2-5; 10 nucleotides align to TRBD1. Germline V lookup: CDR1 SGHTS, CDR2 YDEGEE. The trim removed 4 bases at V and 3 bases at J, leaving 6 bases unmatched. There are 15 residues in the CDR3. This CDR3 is CASSPGTGDKETQYF. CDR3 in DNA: TGTGCCAGCAGCCCGGGGACAGGGGATAAAGAGACCCAGTACTTC.

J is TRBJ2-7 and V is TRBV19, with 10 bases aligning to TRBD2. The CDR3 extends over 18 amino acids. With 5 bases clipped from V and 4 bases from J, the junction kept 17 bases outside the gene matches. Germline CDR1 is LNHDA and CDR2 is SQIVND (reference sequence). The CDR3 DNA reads TGTGCCAGTAGTTCGATAGATGGGGCTAGCGGGAGTTGGTACGAGCAGTACTTC. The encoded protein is CASSSIDGASGSWYEQYF.

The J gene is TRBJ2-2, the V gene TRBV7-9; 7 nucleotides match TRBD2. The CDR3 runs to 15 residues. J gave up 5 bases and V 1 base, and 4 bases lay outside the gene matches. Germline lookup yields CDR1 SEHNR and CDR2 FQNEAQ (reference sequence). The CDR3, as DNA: TGTGCCAGCAGCTTAGGCGGGAGTGGTACCGGGGAGCTGTTTTTT. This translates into CASSLGGSGTGELFF.

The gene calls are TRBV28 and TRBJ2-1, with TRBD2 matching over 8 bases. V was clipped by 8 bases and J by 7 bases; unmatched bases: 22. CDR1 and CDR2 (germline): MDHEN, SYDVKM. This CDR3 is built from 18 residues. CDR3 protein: CASDSITSAGGFWNEQFF. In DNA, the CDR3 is TGTGCCAGCGATAGTATTACTTCGGCGGGAGGTTTTTGGAATGAGCAGTTCTTC.

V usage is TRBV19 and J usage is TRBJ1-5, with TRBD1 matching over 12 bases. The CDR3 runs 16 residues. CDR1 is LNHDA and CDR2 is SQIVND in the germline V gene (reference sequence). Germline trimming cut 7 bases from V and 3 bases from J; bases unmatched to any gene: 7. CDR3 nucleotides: TGTGCCAGTATCGGGACAGGGGGCTTTCTCAATCAGCCCCAGCATTTT. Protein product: CASIGTGGFLNQPQHF.

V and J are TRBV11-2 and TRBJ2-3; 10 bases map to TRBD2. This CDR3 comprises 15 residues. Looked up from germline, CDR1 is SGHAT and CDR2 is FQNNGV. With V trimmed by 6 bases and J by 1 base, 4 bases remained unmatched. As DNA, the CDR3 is TGTGCCAGCAGGCTGCTAGCGGGAGGCACAGATACGCAGTATTTT. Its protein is CASRLLAGGTDTQYF.

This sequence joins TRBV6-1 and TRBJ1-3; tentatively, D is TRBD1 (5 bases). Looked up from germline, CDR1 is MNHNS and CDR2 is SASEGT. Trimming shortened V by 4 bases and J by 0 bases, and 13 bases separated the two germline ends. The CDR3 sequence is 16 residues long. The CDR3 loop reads CASSGTGNPSGNTIYF. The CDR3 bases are TGTGCCAGCAGTGGTACAGGAAACCCCTCTGGAAACACCATATATTTT.